The present entry profiles one T cell receptor (beta chain) with its context. The record originates from a study of CXCR3-negative and CXCR3-positive naive CD8 T cells. Overall study context: Sequencing yielded some 140 million TRB reads, roughly 1.5 +/- 0.3 million per library.

With UMI labels, 5' RACE was used to prepare the TRB cDNA libraries. For each CDR3 protein, TCRdb gives one entry from its re-call of the 5' RACE reads, without DNA. The sample holds about 40,000 distinct CDR3 sequences. Sequencing was carried out using memory CD8+ T cells from blood. The sequence derives from a human donor in good health. Some clones in this sample may be carry-over from other donors' samples.

The CDR3 spells CATSRDSRRQGHSYEQYF. The V gene is TRBV15, the J gene TRBJ2-7; the D gene TCRdb calls, TRBD1, cannot be checked with no DNA. Germline lookup yields CDR1 LNHNV and CDR2 YYDKDF (reference sequence). This CDR3 region has 18 residues.